This T cell receptor beta chain was recovered during a study of patients and donors after allogeneic stem cell transplantation. This clonotype was counted ten times or more. This CDR3 is built from 15 residues. Looked up from germline, CDR1 is MGHRA and CDR2 is YSYEKL. V was clipped by 4 bases and J by 1 base, with 13 bases between them. TCRdb re-analysed the RT-PCR reads in MiXCR, keeping a single row per CDR3 protein. Counted here are under 200,000 distinct CDR3 sequences, about 24% occurring once; the ten biggest clones make up roughly 25%. Sequences were obtained from blood, either unsorted or a sorted T cell fraction (not recorded which). The chain uses TRBV4-1 and TRBJ1-1; D unresolved. The sequence came from a human donor who was either an allogeneic HSCT recipient or a stem cell or donor lymphocyte infusion donor (not recorded which). It is not recorded whose cells these are; they may come from a transplant donor. CDR3 sequence reads: CASSLNQGSNTEAFF. The CDR3 nucleotides are TGCGCCAGCAGCCTTAACCAAGGGTCGAACACTGAAGCTTTCTTT.